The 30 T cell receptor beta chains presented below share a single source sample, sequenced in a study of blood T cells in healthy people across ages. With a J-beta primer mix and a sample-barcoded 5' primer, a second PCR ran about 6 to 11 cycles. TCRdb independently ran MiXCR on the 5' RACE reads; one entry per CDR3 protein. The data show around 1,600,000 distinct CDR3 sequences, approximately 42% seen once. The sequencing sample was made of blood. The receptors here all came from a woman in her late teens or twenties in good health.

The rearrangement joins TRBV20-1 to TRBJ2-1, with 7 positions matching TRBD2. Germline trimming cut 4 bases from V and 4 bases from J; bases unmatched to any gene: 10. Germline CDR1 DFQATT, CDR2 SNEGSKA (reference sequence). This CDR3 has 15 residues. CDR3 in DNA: TGCAGTGCTACCGCGGGAGTAGGTATATACAATGAGCAGTTCTTC. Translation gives CSATAGVGIYNEQFF.

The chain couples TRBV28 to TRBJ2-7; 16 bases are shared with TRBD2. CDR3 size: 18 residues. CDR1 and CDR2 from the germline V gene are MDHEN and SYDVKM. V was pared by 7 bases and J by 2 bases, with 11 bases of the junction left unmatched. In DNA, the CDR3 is TGTGCCAGCACTGCATGGGGACTAGCGGGAGGGGAAGCCTACGAGCAGTACTTC. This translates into CASTAWGLAGGEAYEQYF.

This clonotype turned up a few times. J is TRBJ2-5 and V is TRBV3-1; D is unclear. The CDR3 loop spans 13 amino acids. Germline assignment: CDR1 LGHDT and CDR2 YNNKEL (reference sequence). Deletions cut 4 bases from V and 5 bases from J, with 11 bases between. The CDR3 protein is CASSLHHRETQYF. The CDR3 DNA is TGTGCCAGCAGCCTACACCACCGGGAGACCCAGTACTTC.

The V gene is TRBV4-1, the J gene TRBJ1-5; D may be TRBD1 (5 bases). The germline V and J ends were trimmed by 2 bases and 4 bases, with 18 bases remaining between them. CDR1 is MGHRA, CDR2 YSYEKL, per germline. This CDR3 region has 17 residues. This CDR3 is CASSQHPGRGGNQPQHF. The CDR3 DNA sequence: TGCGCCAGCAGCCAACATCCGGGACGGGGCGGGAATCAGCCCCAGCATTTT.

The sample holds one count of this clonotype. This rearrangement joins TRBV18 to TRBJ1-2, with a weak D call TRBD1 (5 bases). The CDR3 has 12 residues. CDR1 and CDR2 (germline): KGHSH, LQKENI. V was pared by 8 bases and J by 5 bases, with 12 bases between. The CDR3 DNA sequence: TGTGCCAGCGCACAGGACCGATATGGCTACACCTTC. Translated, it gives CASAQDRYGYTF.

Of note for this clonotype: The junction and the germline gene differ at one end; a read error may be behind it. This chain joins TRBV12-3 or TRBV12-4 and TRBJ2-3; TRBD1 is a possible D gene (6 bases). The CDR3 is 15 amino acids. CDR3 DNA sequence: TGTGCCAGCATTGAACAGGGACGCAACACAGATGCGCAGTATTTT. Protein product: CASIEQGRNTDAQYF.

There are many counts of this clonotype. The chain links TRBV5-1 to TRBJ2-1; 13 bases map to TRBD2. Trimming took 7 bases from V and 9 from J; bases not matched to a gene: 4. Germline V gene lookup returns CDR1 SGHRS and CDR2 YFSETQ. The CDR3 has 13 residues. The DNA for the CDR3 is TGCGCCAGCTCCGGGACTAGCGGGGCTGAGCAGTTCTTC. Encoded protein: CASSGTSGAEQFF.

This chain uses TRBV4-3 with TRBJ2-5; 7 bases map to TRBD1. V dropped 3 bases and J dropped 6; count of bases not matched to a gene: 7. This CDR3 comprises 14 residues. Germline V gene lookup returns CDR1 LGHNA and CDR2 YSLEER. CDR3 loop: CASSQLQGFQTQYF. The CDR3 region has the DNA TGCGCCAGCAGCCAGCTACAGGGGTTTCAGACCCAGTACTTC.

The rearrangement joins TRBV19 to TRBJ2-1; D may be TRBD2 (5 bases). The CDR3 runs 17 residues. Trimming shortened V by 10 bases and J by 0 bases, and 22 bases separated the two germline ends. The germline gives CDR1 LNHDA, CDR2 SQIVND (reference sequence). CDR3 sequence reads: CATSGLSSSSSYNEQFF. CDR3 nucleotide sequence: TGTGCCACCTCAGGTTTATCTAGCAGCAGCTCCTACAATGAGCAGTTCTTC.

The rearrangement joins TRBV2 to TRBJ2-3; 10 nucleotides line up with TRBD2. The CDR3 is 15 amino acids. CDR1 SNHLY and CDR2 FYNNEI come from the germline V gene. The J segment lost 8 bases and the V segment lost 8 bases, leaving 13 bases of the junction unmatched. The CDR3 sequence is CASRADSGGPITQYF. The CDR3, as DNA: TGTGCCAGCCGGGCGGATAGCGGGGGGCCAATTACGCAGTATTTT.

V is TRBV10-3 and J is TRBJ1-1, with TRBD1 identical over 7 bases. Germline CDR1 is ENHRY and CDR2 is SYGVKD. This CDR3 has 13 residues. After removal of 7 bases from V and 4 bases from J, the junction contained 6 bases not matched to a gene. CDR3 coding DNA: TGTGCCATCAAGAGACAGGGTTCCACTGAAGCTTTCTTT. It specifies CAIKRQGSTEAFF.

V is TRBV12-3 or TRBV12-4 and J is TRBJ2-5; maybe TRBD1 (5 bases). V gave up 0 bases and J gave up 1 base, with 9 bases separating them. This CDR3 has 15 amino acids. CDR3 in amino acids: CASSLAGQGQETQYF. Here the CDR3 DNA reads TGTGCCAGCAGTTTAGCCGGGCAGGGCCAAGAGACCCAGTACTTC.

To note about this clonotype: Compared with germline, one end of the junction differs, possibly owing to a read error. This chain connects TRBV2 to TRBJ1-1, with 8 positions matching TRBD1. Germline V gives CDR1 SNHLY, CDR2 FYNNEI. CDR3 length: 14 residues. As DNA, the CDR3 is TGTGCCAGCAGGGAAGACAGGGGAGGCACTGAAGTTTTCTTT. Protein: CASREDRGGTEVFF.

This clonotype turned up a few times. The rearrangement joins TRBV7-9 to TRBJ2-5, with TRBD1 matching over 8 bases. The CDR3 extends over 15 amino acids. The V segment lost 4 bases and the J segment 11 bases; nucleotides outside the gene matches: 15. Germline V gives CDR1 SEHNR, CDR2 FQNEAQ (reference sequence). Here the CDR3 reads CASSSSRTGWNEQYF. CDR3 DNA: TGTGCCAGCAGCTCCAGCAGGACAGGGTGGAATGAGCAGTACTTC.

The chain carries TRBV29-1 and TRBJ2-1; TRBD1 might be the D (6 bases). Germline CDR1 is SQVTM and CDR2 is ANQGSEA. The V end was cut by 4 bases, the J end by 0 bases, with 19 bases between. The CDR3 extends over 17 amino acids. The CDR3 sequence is CSVAWGQAQSSYNEQFF. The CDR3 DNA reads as TGCAGCGTTGCTTGGGGGCAGGCCCAGAGCTCCTACAATGAGCAGTTCTTC.

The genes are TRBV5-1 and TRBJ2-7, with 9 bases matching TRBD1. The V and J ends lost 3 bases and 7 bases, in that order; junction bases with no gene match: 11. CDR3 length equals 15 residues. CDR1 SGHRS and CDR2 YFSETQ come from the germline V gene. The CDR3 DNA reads TGCGCCAGCAGCTATAGGGACAGGGCCTCCAATGAGCAGTACTTC. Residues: CASSYRDRASNEQYF.

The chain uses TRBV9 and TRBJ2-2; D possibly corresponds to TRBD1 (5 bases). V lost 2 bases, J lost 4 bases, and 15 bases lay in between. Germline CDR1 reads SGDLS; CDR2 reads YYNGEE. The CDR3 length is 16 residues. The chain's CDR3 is CASSVGQGLSTGELFF. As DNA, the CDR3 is TGTGCCAGCAGCGTGGGGCAGGGTTTAAGCACCGGGGAGCTGTTTTTT.

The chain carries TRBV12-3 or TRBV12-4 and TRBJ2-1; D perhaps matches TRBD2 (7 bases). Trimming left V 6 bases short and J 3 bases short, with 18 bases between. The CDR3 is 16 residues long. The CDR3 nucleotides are TGTGCCAGCAGCAGGGGACTAACGATAAACTACAATGAGCAGTTCTTC. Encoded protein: CASSRGLTINYNEQFF.

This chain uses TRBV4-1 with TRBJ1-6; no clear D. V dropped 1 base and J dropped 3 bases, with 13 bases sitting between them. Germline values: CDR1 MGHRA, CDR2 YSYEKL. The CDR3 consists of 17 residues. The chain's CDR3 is CASSQVRRGIYNSPLHF. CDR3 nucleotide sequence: TGCGCCAGCAGCCAAGTGCGGAGAGGAATCTATAATTCACCCCTCCACTTT.

CDR3 bases: TGTGCCAGCACCAACCGACTATCAGCCTACGAGCAGTACTTC. It specifies CASTNRLSAYEQYF. The chain combines TRBV6-2 or TRBV6-3 with TRBJ2-7, with D possibly matching TRBD2 (5 bases). The CDR3 has 14 residues. The germline V and J ends were trimmed by 7 bases and 2 bases, with 15 bases remaining between them. The V gene's germline CDR1 is MNHEY and CDR2 SVGEGT.

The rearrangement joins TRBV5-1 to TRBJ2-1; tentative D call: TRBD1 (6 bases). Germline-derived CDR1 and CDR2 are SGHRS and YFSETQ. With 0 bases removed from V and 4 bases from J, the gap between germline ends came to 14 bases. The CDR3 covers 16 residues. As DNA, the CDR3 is TGCGCCAGCAGCTTGGCACTCGGGACAACATACAATGAGCAGTTCTTC. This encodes CASSLALGTTYNEQFF. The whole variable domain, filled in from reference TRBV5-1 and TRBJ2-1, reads KAGVTQTPRYLIKTRGQQVTLSCSPISGHRSVSWYQQTPGQGLQFLFEYFSETQRNKGNFPGRFSGRQFSNSRSEMNVSTLELGDSALYLCASSLALGTTYNEQFFGPGTRLTVL.

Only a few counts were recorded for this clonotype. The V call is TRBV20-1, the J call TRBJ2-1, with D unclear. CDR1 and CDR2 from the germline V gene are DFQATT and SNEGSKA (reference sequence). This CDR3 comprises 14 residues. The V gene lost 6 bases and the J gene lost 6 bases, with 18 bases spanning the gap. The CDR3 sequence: CSANGRAGVNEQFF. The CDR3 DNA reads TGCAGTGCCAACGGCCGAGCTGGGGTCAATGAGCAGTTCTTC.

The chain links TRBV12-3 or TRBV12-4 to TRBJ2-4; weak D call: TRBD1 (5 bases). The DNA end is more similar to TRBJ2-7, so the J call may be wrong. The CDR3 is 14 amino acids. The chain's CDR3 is CASSSWAGSNEQYF. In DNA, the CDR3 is TGTGCCAGCAGTTCCTGGGCAGGGTCGAACGAGCAGTACTTC.

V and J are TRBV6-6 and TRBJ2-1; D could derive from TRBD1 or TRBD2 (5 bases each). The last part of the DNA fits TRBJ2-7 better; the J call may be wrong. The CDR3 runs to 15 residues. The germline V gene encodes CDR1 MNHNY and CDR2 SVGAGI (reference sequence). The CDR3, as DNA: TGTGCCAGCAGCGTTAGGGGAGTGAGGTACAATGAGCAGTACTTC. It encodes CASSVRGVRYNEQYF.

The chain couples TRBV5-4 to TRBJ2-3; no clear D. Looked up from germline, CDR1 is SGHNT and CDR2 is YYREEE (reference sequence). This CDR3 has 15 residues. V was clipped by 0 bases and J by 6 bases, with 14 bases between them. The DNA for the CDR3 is TGTGCCAGCAGCTTGGTGGCAGGCCCCCTTGATACGCAGTATTTT. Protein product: CASSLVAGPLDTQYF.

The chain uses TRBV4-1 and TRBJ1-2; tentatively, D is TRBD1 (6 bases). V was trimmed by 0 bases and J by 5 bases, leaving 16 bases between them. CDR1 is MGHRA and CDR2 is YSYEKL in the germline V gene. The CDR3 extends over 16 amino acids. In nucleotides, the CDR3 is TGCGCCAGCAGCCAAGATGCGCAGACAGGCCTGTATGGCTACACCTTC. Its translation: CASSQDAQTGLYGYTF.

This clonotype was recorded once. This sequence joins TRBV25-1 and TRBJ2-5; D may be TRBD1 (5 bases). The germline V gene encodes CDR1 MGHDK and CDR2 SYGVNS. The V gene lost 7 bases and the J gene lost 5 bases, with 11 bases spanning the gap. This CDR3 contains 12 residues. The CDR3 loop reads CASTGSGETQYF. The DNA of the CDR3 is TGTGCCAGCACTGGGTCAGGGGAGACCCAGTACTTC.

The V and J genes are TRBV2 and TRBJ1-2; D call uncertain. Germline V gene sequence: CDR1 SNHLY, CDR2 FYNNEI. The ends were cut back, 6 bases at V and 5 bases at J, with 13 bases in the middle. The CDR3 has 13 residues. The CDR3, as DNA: TGTGCCAGCAGGACTACAACTCAGTATGGCTACACCTTC. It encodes CASRTTTQYGYTF.

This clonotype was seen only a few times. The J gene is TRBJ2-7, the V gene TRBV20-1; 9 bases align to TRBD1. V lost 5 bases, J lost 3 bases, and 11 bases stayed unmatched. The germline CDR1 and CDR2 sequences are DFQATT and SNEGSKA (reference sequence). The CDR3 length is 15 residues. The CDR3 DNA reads TGCAGTGCTGTCGGTCCCTCGGGACAGGGCTACGAGCAGTACTTC. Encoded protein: CSAVGPSGQGYEQYF.

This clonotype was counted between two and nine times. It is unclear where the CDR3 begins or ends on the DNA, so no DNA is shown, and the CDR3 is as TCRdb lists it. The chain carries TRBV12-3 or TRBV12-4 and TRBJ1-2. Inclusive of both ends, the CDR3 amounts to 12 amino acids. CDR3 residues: CASSTSVFGYTF.